The clone carrying this TCR beta chain was seen a single time. Its specificity is not known. The data belong to a study of vaccination effects on CD4 cells after COVID-19. Across the study: Each participant received a vaccine that was either BNT162b2 or mRNA-1273, given as two doses.

Findings of the study overall: The study found marked clonal contraction of infection- and vaccine-induced clones late after vaccination.

ViraFEST assay sequencing came after antigen-specific CD4+ T cells were expanded with viral peptide pools. Once cultured for 10 days, the cells underwent separation to obtain CD4+ T cells. Among the vaccine recipients, none had a prior SARS-CoV-2 infection, and nucleocapsid antibodies were negative. Researchers reported culturing 2 million to 2.5 million PBMC in each well, adding approximately 10 IU/ml IL-2 and about 10 ug/ml peptides. Germline V CDR1 and CDR2: GTSNPN, SVGIG (reference sequence). Between the trimmed V and J ends, which lost 0 bases and 1 base, there was a span of 12 bases. CDR3 length: 15 amino acids. Data came from immunoSEQ multiplex PCR; TCRdb stores just in-frame clones and leaves some out. The sample includes about 22,000 clones, about 69% of them seen just once.

The chain recombines TRBV30 with TRBJ1-1; tentatively, D is TRBD1 (5 bases). The origin of this receptor is a human donor who received a COVID-19 vaccine. The material sequenced was CD4+ T cells from PBMCs cultured with HCoV-NL63 spike peptides, taken before COVID-19 vaccination. Written as DNA, the CDR3 is TGTGCCTGGAGTGTAAGGTTGACAGCGAACACTGAAGCTTTCTTT. This translates into CAWSVRLTANTEAFF.